Detailed here is one TCR beta chain. Its cognate antigen has yet to be identified. No base qualities exist here, and no much larger clone lies one base off it. The entry originates in a study of blood T cell repertoires in COVID-19 (dated by TCRdb to 2018 to 2020). Describing the broader study: Collaborator samples came from the United States, Italy and Spain and covered acute and convalescent phases of COVID-19. Where available, HLA class I and class II types were obtained from metadata supplied by the sample provider rather than from assay-based typing. The material from the prospective study consisted of cDNA or gDNA derived from T cells, B-cell-depleted T cells, or PBMCs. The samples were drawn from the first 160 participants of the ongoing ImmuneRACE study and from 950 to 1,500 subjects provided by 6 global collaborators. The sample metadata nearly always contained a de-identified subject ID, COVID-19 status, age in years and sex. The dataset comprised deeply sampled blood TCRbeta repertoires from subjects exposed to, actively infected with, or recovered from COVID-19. The repertoires were released in a freely available public database intended as a resource for research on the immune response to SARS-CoV-2. The study at large found these results: Clinical and demographic metadata were provided uncurated, with the amount varying by source and participant.

At the junction V is shortened by 6 bases and J by 0 bases; bases outside the gene matches: 1. Spanning cysteine to phenylalanine, the CDR3 consists of 15 amino acids. The sequence is cut down to CDR3 DNA, 45 bases in frame from base 1. CDR1 and CDR2, looked up from the germline V gene, are SGHVS and FQNEAQ. One collaborating source in Seattle enrolled patients during active infection and followed them longitudinally through the course of disease. The collaborating institutions used their own protocols to collect whole blood in K2EDTA tubes. Collaborator samples were shipped for TCRbeta analysis as frozen whole blood, isolated PBMCs, or DNA extracted from either sample type. TCRbeta CDR3 regions were amplified from genomic DNA using the immunoSEQ Assay, a bias-controlled multiplex PCR. From the authors' description of their analysis: The number of nucleated cells in each sample was estimated by amplification of reference gene primers within the assay. Sequence reads were collapsed and filtered to measure the absolute abundance of every unique TCRbeta CDR3 rearrangement. For each sample, productive Simpson clonality was calculated as the square root of Simpson's diversity index across productive rearrangements. TCRdb retrieved this table from immuneACCESS and kept in-frame rearrangements only. Not all clones are present; in checked studies, unresolved V genes account for under half, and no reason is known for the remainder. From that table come the V and J calls and clone size; the DNA was used to work out D and trimming. Recorded for this sample are 100,000 to 150,000 clones; around 86% of them occurred a single time. The ten biggest clones cover over 9.5% of the sample.

The sequence came from a woman aged 70-85 years with COVID-19, enrolled during active disease. Sequenced material: peripheral blood. The sequence links TRBV7-8 to TRBJ1-6, and 8 junction bases match TRBD1. The nucleotides are TGTGCCAGCAGAGGGACAGGCTCCTATAATTCACCCCTCCACTTT. It is translated as CASRGTGSYNSPLHF.